These T cell receptor beta chains were read from a single sample in a study of patients and donors after allogeneic stem cell transplantation. MiXCR was run by TCRdb on the RT-PCR reads, yielding one entry per CDR3 protein. The table includes roughly 940,000 distinct CDR3 sequences, under 20% detected once. Sample: blood, either unsorted or a sorted T cell fraction (not recorded which). The origin of the receptors is a human donor who was either an allogeneic HSCT recipient or a stem cell or donor lymphocyte infusion donor (not recorded which). It is not recorded whose cells these are; they may come from a transplant donor. Both conserved end residues are trimmed from each CDR3.

TRBV20-1 | SAKTGASLMNTEAF
TRBV9 | ASSVGLRSIWNSGNTIY
TRBV3-1 | ASSQGVADTQY
TRBV6-5 | ASSYSIGNRAYEQY
TRBV20-1 | SASARGQGGAGANVLT
TRBV6-5 | ASSYIGGLAGAGELF
TRBV4-3 | ASSQDGRGIYGYT
TRBV21-1 | ASSTALRGAYKTYNEQF
TRBV7-9 | ASSLASGGADTIY
TRBV25-1 | ASNRRQETQY
TRBV5-1 | ASSLAVLSGDEKLF
TRBV12-3/TRBV12-4 | ASSPSNLDEQF
TRBV14 | ASSQDGLAAAYTQY
TRBV5-1 | ASSSTRRGLAENSYEQY
TRBV9 | ASSAAIAGVQDEQY
TRBV5-1 | ASSGGSLAVYEQY
TRBV12-3/TRBV12-4 | ASSPRYFGDNEQF
TRBV10-3 | AIRPRQDSYEQY
TRBV6-5 | ASSYMASGRGSNEQF
TRBV7-8 | ASSATVYGYT
TRBV12-3/TRBV12-4 | ASSPGQGRGYT
TRBV11-2 | ASSLDPAGGNEKLF
TRBV12-3/TRBV12-4 | ASVAITDGSTDTQY
TRBV5-6 | ASSTLADLTDTQY
TRBV5-6 | ASSLMYEQY
TRBV29-1 | SVGGGDGEKLF
TRBV24-1 | ATSDQDRRTDTQY
TRBV5-1 | ASSLRPGGAYEQY
TRBV7-9 | ASSPTGRRTNEKLF
TRBV6-1 | ASSTSGTGGWNSPLH
TRBV20-1 | SIYEGNTEAF
TRBV4-1 | ASSQEVAGETAD
TRBV12-3/TRBV12-4 | ASRLTQPGGELF
TRBV6-7 | ASSYIERARADTQY
TRBV20-1 | SARWAGGEQF
TRBV12-3/TRBV12-4 | ASIRIGSEDTQY
TRBV18 | ASSPSGTAGANVLT
TRBV24-1 | ATSEFRTSGSYNEQF
TRBV12-5 | ASGSPSSYNEQF
TRBV4-1 | ASSQEMGRTTNEKLF
TRBV6-5 | ASSYSTGKANGYT
TRBV7-2 | ASSGGLYEQY
TRBV29-1 | SVGGEQF
TRBV5-6 | ASSLSGAIGEQY
TRBV20-1 | SASGLRGVTDTQY
TRBV5-6 | ASSLGDGELEPQH
TRBV7-2 | ASSERLGPQY